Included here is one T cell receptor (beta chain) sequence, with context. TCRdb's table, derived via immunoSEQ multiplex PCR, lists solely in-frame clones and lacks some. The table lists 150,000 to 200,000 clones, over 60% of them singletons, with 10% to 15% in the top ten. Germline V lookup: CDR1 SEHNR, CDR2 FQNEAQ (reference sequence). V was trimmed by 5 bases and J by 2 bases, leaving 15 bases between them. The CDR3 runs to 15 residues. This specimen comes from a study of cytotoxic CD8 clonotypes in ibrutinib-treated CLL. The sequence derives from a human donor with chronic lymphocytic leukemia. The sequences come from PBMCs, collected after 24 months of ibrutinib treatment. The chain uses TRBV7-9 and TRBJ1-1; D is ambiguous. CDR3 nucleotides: TGTGCCAGCAGCCGGGATCCTTCCTCCAACACTGAAGCTTTCTTT. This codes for CASSRDPSSNTEAFF.